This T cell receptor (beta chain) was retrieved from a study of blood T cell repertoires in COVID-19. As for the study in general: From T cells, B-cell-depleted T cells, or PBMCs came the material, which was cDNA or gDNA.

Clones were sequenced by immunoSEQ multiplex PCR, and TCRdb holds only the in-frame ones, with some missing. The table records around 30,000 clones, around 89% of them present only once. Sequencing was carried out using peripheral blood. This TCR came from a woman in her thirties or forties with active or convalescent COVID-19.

The CDR3 nucleotides read TGTGCCAGCAGCCTAACTAGCGGGAGAGGCACCGGGGAGCTGTTTTTT. Translated, it gives CASSLTSGRGTGELFF. The chain carries TRBV7-9 and TRBJ2-2, with 11 nucleotides matching TRBD2. Germline trimming cut 5 bases from V and 4 bases from J; bases unmatched to any gene: 6. Germline-derived CDR1 and CDR2 are SEHNR and FQNEAQ (reference sequence). This CDR3 is 16 amino acids long.